These 19 T cell receptor beta chains share one sample of origin, sequenced in a study of CXCR4 blockade with PD-1 therapy in pancreatic cancer. The protocol was immunoSEQ multiplex PCR, while the TCRdb copy is restricted to in-frame clones and leaves out a portion. The sample holds about 17,000 clones, about 72% seen once. Sample: tumor tissue. Receptors were obtained from a human donor with pancreatic ductal adenocarcinoma.

The chain links TRBV19 to TRBJ2-1, with 12 bases identical to TRBD2. V shed 7 bases, J shed 1 base, and the junction held 14 bases outside the gene matches. CDR1 and CDR2 (germline): LNHDA, SQIVND (reference sequence). The CDR3 is made up of 19 amino acids. CDR3 loop: CASKGHGTSGPTSYNEQFF. The CDR3 nucleotides are TGTGCCAGTAAGGGGCACGGGACTAGCGGGCCAACTTCCTACAATGAGCAGTTCTTC.

This chain connects TRBV7-4 to TRBJ2-1; D call uncertain. Per germline, CDR1 SGHVT and CDR2 SQSDAQ. The CDR3 runs to 14 residues. Between the trimmed V and J ends, which lost 5 bases and 7 bases, there was a span of 15 bases. This chain's CDR3 is CASSVDGRSNEQFF. The CDR3 coding sequence is TGTGCCAGCAGCGTAGACGGCAGGTCTAATGAGCAGTTCTTC. The full variable domain, rest sourced from reference TRBV7-4 and TRBJ2-1, is GAGVSQSPRYKVAKRGRDVALRCDSISGHVTLYWYRQTLGQGSEVLTYSQSDAQRDKSGRPSGRFSAERPERSVSTLKIQRTEQGDSAVYLCASSVDGRSNEQFFGPGTRLTVL.

The V and J genes are TRBV28 and TRBJ1-5; 10 bases agree with TRBD1. J lost 10 bases, V lost 8 bases, and 8 bases had no gene match. This CDR3 has 13 residues. Germline CDR1 is MDHEN and CDR2 is SYDVKM. The CDR3 is CASVRDRGEPQHF. The CDR3 region has the DNA TGTGCCAGCGTCCGGGACAGGGGTGAACCCCAGCATTTT.

The chain has TRBV19 and TRBJ1-2; D gene uncertain. Germline values: CDR1 LNHDA, CDR2 SQIVND (reference sequence). This CDR3 is 15 amino acids long. V was clipped by 3 bases and J by 4 bases, with 15 bases between them. Written as DNA, the CDR3 is TGTGCCAGTAGTATCTGGGGTGAGGAATTCTATGGCTACACCTTC. Its protein product is CASSIWGEEFYGYTF.

The chain uses TRBV15 and TRBJ1-1; the match to TRBD1 covers 7 bases. V gave up 0 bases and J gave up 5 bases; unmatched junction bases: 6. Germline V gives CDR1 LNHNV, CDR2 YYDKDF (reference sequence). The CDR3 has 15 residues. CDR3 loop: CATSRDRQGGTEAFF. The CDR3 DNA follows: TGTGCCACCAGCAGAGATCGACAGGGTGGGACTGAAGCTTTCTTT.

The rearrangement joins TRBV29-1 to TRBJ2-6; D unresolved. CDR1 is SQVTM and CDR2 is ANQGSEA in the germline V gene. The CDR3 runs 13 residues. V shed 2 bases and J shed 0 bases, with 2 bases lying between them. The CDR3: CSVENSGANVLTF. CDR3 coding DNA: TGCAGCGTTGAAAACTCTGGGGCCAACGTCCTGACTTTC.

The CDR3 reads CASSTFRAMKNKTSTDTQYF. CDR3 in DNA: TGTGCCAGCAGCACCTTCAGGGCAATGAAAAATAAAACTAGCACAGATACGCAGTATTTT. This chain connects TRBV28 to TRBJ2-3; weak D call: TRBD1 (5 bases). CDR1 is MDHEN, CDR2 SYDVKM, per germline. The CDR3 consists of 20 residues. Trimming left V 6 bases short and J 0 bases short, with 28 bases between. Supplemented by reference TRBV28 and TRBJ2-3, the full variable domain reads DVKVTQSSRYLVKRTGEKVFLECVQDMDHENMFWYRQDPGLGLRLIYFSYDVKMKEKGDIPEGYSVSREKKERFSLILESASTNQTSMYLCASSTFRAMKNKTSTDTQYFGPGTRLTVL.

This clone was seen a handful of times. The same CDR3 is also encoded by other DNA sequences in this sample. The gene calls are TRBV18 and TRBJ1-1; no definite D call. With 2 bases removed from V and 0 bases from J, the gap between germline ends came to 4 bases. This CDR3 is built from 13 residues. Germline values: CDR1 KGHSH, CDR2 LQKENI. CDR3 residues: CASSPGLNTEAFF. The CDR3 DNA follows: TGTGCCAGCTCACCAGGGCTGAACACTGAAGCTTTCTTT. The variable domain in full, completed from reference TRBV18 and TRBJ1-1, reads NAGVMQNPRHLVRRRGQEARLRCSPMKGHSHVYWYRQLPEEGLKFMVYLQKENIIDESGMPKERFSAEFPKEGPSILRIQQVVRGDSAAYFCASSPGLNTEAFFGQGTRLTVV.

V and J are TRBV19 and TRBJ1-2; the match to TRBD1 covers 9 bases. The CDR3 has 14 amino acids. V shed 11 bases and J 3 bases; nucleotides not matched to a gene: 10. Per germline, CDR1 LNHDA and CDR2 SQIVND (reference sequence). The CDR3, as DNA: TGTGCCTCAAATCACAGGGGGCCGGACTATGGCTACACCTTC. This codes for CASNHRGPDYGYTF.

This clone has a handful of counts. Owing to an unread or ambiguous base, the encoded residue is reported as X. This chain joins TRBV19 and TRBJ1-5, with TRBD1 matching 10 bases. The germline CDR1 and CDR2 sequences are LNHDA and SQIVND (reference sequence). V shed 2 bases and J 5 bases; nucleotides not matched to a gene: 3. The CDR3 extends over 15 amino acids. The DNA of the CDR3 is TGTGCCAGTAGTATASCCGGGACAGGGGATCAGCCCCAGCATTTT. Its protein product is CASSIXGTGDQPQHF.

The V gene is TRBV25-1, the J gene TRBJ1-2; TRBD1 matches at 10 bases. V was pared by 2 bases and J by 2 bases, with 2 bases of the junction left unmatched. The CDR3 has 15 residues. From germline, CDR1 is MGHDK and CDR2 SYGVNS. This chain's CDR3 is CASSERTGGNYGYTF. The CDR3 region has the DNA TGTGCCAGCAGTGAACGGACAGGGGGAAACTATGGCTACACCTTC.

The genes are TRBV15 and TRBJ1-2, with a tentative D call TRBD1 (5 bases). The CDR3 is made up of 16 amino acids. CDR1 and CDR2 (germline): LNHNV, YYDKDF (reference sequence). Trimming left V 5 bases short and J 4 bases short, with 20 bases between. CDR3 DNA: TGTGCCACCAGCCCCGGGGGGATCGGGAACTCCTATGGCTACACCTTC. Translated, it gives CATSPGGIGNSYGYTF. The complete variable domain, with remaining parts taken from reference TRBV15 and TRBJ1-2, reads DAMVIQNPRYQVTQFGKPVTLSCSQTLNHNVMYWYQQKSSQAPKLLFHYYDKDFNNEADTPDNFQSRRPNTSFCFLDIRSPGLGDTAMYLCATSPGGIGNSYGYTFGSGTRLTVV.

The chain links TRBV6-8 to TRBJ2-1, with D possibly being TRBD2 (5 bases). Trimming took off 3 bases at V and 0 bases at J, with 12 bases between the two ends. In germline, CDR1 is MNHGY, CDR2 SAAAGT. The length of the CDR3 is 16 residues. The CDR3 region is CASSYRGGSSYNEQFF. The DNA of the CDR3 is TGTGCCAGCAGTTATCGGGGTGGGTCCTCCTACAATGAGCAGTTCTTC.

This chain links TRBV25-1 with TRBJ2-7; TRBD1 matches at 10 bases. Trimming cost V 5 bases and J 2 bases; bases outside gene matches: 9. Looked up from germline, CDR1 is MGHDK and CDR2 is SYGVNS. The CDR3 is 16 residues long. CDR3: CASSMTGGLPTYEQYF. As DNA, the CDR3 is TGTGCCAGCAGTATGACAGGGGGCCTTCCGACCTACGAGCAGTACTTC.

The rearrangement uses TRBV15 and TRBJ2-7, with D hard to call. Trimming pared 0 bases from V and 5 bases from J, leaving 14 bases between. The CDR3 has 15 amino acids. Per germline, CDR1 LNHNV and CDR2 YYDKDF (reference sequence). This chain's CDR3 is CATSRDLSEGNEQYF. The CDR3 coding sequence is TGTGCCACCAGCAGAGATCTCTCGGAAGGCAACGAGCAGTACTTC. Combining the CDR3 with reference TRBV15 and TRBJ2-7 gives the whole variable domain DAMVIQNPRYQVTQFGKPVTLSCSQTLNHNVMYWYQQKSSQAPKLLFHYYDKDFNNEADTPDNFQSRRPNTSFCFLDIRSPGLGDTAMYLCATSRDLSEGNEQYFGPGTRLTVT.

The CDR3 DNA sequence: TGTGCCAGCACCCTCCGGGCGGGAGGCCCCGGGGAGCTGTTTTTT. Its translation is CASTLRAGGPGELFF. The rearrangement joins TRBV11-3 to TRBJ2-2; 8 bases match TRBD2. Germline CDR1 reads SGHNT; CDR2 reads YENEEA. V was pared by 7 bases and J by 6 bases, with 10 bases of the junction left unmatched. The CDR3 is made up of 15 amino acids.

This chain joins TRBV19 and TRBJ2-7, with D perhaps assigned TRBD1 or TRBD2 (5 bases each). Trimming shortened V by 3 bases and J by 2 bases, and 8 bases separated the two germline ends. The CDR3 is 13 residues long. Germline V gene sequence: CDR1 LNHDA, CDR2 SQIVND (reference sequence). Here the CDR3 reads CASSIGATYEQYF. The CDR3 DNA sequence: TGTGCCAGTAGTATCGGGGCAACCTACGAGCAGTACTTC. Using reference TRBV19 and TRBJ2-7 for the parts outside the CDR3, the full variable domain is DGGITQSPKYLFRKEGQNVTLSCEQNLNHDAMYWYRQDPGQGLRLIYYSQIVNDFQKGDIAEGYSVSREKKESFPLTVTSAQKNPTAFYLCASSIGATYEQYFGPGTRLTVT.

The rearrangement links TRBV29-1 to TRBJ2-3; 9 bases agree with TRBD2. Germline CDR1 is SQVTM and CDR2 is ANQGSEA. CDR3 length equals 15 residues. Germline trimming cut 6 bases from V and 1 base from J; bases unmatched to any gene: 8. CDR3 in amino acids: CSVRASGTRTDTQYF. CDR3 coding DNA: TGCAGCGTGAGAGCTAGCGGGACACGCACAGATACGCAGTATTTT.

This sequence joins TRBV29-1 and TRBJ2-5; 8 bases match TRBD2. V lost 6 bases to trimming and J lost 3 bases; unmatched junction nucleotides: 6. Germline CDR1 SQVTM, CDR2 ANQGSEA. The CDR3 loop spans 13 amino acids. The CDR3 loop reads CSVSRGLEETQYF. DNA for the CDR3: TGCAGCGTCTCCAGGGGACTAGAAGAGACCCAGTACTTC.